The T cell receptor (beta chain) under discussion was sequenced for a study of cytomegalovirus exposure and HLA in healthy donors. Study background: In terms of ancestry, the Caucasian-associated cluster contained roughly four fifths of the roughly 360 genotyped donors.

These donors counted as nominally healthy when sampled, but unrecorded immune exposures were likely. From germline, CDR1 is SGHRS and CDR2 YFSETQ. V lost 3 bases, J lost 0 bases, and 15 bases lay in between. This CDR3 is 16 amino acids long. This PCR relied on a set of 60 Vbeta primers and 13 Jbeta primers. Using immunoSEQ multiplex PCR, the repertoire was profiled, and TCRdb retains in-frame clones only, with some absent. This table has around 130,000 clones, around 8.5% appearing once. The receptor was isolated from a man in his forties in good health and CMV-seronegative. The chain joins TRBV5-1 to TRBJ1-1, with D uncertain. Sequenced input: PBMCs. The DNA for the CDR3 is TGCGCCAGCAGCTACACCCCGGAGGGCCTGAACACTGAAGCTTTCTTT. It translates to CASSYTPEGLNTEAFF.